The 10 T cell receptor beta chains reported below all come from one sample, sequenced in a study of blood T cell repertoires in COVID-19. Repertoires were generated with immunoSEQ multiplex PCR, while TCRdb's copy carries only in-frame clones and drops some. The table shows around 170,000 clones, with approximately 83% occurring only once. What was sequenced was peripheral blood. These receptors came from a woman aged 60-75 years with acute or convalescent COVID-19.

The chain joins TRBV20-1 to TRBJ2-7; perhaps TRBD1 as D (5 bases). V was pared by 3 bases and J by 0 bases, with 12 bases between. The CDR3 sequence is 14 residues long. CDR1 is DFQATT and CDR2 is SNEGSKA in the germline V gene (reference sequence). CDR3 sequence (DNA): TGCAGTGCTAGTAACGGACACCACTCCTACGAGCAGTACTTC. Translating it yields CSASNGHHSYEQYF.

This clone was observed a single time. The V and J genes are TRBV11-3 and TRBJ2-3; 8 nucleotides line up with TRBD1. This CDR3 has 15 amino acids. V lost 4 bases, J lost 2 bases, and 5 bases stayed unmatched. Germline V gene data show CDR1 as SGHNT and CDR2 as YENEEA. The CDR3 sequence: CASSSWTGPTDTQYF. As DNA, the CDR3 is TGTGCCAGCAGCTCATGGACAGGGCCCACAGATACGCAGTATTTT.

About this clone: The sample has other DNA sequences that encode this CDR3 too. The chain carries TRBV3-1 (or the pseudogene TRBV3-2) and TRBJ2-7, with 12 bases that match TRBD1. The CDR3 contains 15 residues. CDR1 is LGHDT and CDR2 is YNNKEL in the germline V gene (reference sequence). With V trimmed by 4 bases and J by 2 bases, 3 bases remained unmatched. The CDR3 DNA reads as TGTGCCAGCAGCCTTAGGGACAGGGGGCCCTACGAGCAGTACTTC. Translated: CASSLRDRGPYEQYF.

The DNA for the CDR3 is TGTGCCAGCAGCTTTGTAGCGGGTGCGAACACCGGGGAGCTGTTTTTT. This codes for CASSFVAGANTGELFF. The chain links TRBV11-2 to TRBJ2-2, with TRBD2 matching over 7 bases. Germline V lookup: CDR1 SGHAT, CDR2 FQNNGV. The CDR3 is made up of 16 amino acids. V shed 3 bases, J shed 0 bases, and the junction held 4 bases outside the gene matches.

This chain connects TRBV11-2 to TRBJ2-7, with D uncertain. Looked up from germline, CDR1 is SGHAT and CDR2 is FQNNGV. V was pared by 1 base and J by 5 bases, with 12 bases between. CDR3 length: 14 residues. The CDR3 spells CASSLATHSNEQYF. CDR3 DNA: TGTGCCAGCAGCTTAGCCACACATTCCAACGAGCAGTACTTC.

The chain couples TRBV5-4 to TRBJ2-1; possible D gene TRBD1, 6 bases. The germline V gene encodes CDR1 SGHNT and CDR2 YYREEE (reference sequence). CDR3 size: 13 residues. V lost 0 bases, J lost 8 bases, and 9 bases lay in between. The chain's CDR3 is CASSLDRAYEQFF. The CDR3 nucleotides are TGTGCCAGCAGCTTGGACAGGGCATATGAGCAGTTCTTC.

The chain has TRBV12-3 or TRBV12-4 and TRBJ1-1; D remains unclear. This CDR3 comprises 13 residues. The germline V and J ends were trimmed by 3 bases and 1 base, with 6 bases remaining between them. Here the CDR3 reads CASSFLENTEAFF. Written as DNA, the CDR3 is TGTGCCAGCAGTTTTTTAGAGAACACTGAAGCTTTCTTT.

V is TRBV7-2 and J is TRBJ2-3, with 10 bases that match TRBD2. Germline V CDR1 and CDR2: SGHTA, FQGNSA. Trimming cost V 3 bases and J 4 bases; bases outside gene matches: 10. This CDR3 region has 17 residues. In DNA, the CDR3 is TGTGCCAGCAGCTTCGTGAGCGGGGGGGCCTCACCAGATACGCAGTATTTT. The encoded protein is CASSFVSGGASPDTQYF.

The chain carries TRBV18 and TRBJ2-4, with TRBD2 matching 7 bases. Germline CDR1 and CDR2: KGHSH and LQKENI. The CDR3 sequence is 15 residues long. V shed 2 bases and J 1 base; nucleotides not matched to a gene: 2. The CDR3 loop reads CASSPYGGAKNIQYF. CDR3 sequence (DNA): TGTGCCAGCTCACCATACGGGGGGGCCAAAAACATTCAGTACTTC.

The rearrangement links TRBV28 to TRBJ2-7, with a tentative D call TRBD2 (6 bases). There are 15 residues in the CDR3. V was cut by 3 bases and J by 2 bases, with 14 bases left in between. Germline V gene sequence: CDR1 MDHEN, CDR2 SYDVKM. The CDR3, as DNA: TGTGCCAGCAGTTTTCCCGGGACGGGGGCCTACGAGCAGTACTTC. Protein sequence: CASSFPGTGAYEQYF.